This TCR beta chain is drawn from a study of blood T cell repertoires in COVID-19. Trimming pared 2 bases from V and 1 base from J, leaving 8 bases between. The CDR3 spans 14 residues. Per the germline V gene, CDR1 is MNHNS and CDR2 is SASEGT. Here immunoSEQ multiplex PCR was the method, and the copy in TCRdb shows in-frame clones only, minus some. Counted here are about 360,000 clones, less than 90% occurring once; the ten biggest clones make up less than 9%. The sequence derives from a woman in her sixties or seventies with COVID-19, enrolled during active disease. What was sequenced was peripheral blood. The V gene is TRBV6-1, the J gene TRBJ1-1; D is perhaps TRBD1 (5 bases). Written as DNA, the CDR3 is TGTGCCAGCAGTGAACGGCAGGGGAACACTGAAGCTTTCTTT. This codes for CASSERQGNTEAFF.